These T cell receptor beta chains were read from a single sample in a study of T cell repertoires in cytomegalovirus infection. TCRdb ran MiXCR on the reads and lists one entry per CDR3 protein. The profile shows about 530,000 distinct CDR3 sequences, approximately 26% of them singletons. Input material: PBMCs. The source is a human donor in good health (CMV status not recorded). Some clones in this sample may be carry-over from other donors' samples. Both conserved end residues are part of each CDR3. Each record gives: clone size, V gene, D gene, J gene, CDR3 DNA, CDR3 protein. D genes are given only for firm matches. The listing skips clone size in some rows; elsewhere it reads once, few, many or a size class.

abundance: many
v_gene: TRBV7-2
d_gene: .
j_gene: TRBJ2-1
CDR3nt: TGTGCCAGCAGCCGCGATTGGGGTGAGCAGTTCTTC
CDR3aa: CASSRDWGEQFF

abundance: many
v_gene: TRBV7-2
d_gene: .
j_gene: TRBJ1-3
CDR3nt: TGTGCCAGCAGCTTAGGCGGGGGCCCCTCTGGAAACACCATATATTTT
CDR3aa: CASSLGGGPSGNTIYF

abundance: .
v_gene: TRBV5-4
d_gene: .
j_gene: TRBJ1-1
CDR3nt: TGTGCCAGCAGCTTTACGGAGACTGAAGCTTTCTTT
CDR3aa: CASSFTETEAFF

abundance: .
v_gene: TRBV7-8
d_gene: .
j_gene: TRBJ2-1
CDR3nt: TGTGCCAGCAGCTTAGCTTGGGATGAGCAGTTCTTC
CDR3aa: CASSLAWDEQFF

abundance: few
v_gene: TRBV7-3
d_gene: TRBD1
j_gene: TRBJ1-1
CDR3nt: TGTGCCAGCAGCCCGGGGACAGGGGTGAACACTGAAGCTTTCTTT
CDR3aa: CASSPGTGVNTEAFF

abundance: .
v_gene: TRBV7-3
d_gene: .
j_gene: TRBJ1-4
CDR3nt: TGTGCCAGCAGCTTACAGGCTCCTGGTTCGGGAGAAAAACTGTTTTTT
CDR3aa: CASSLQAPGSGEKLFF

abundance: many
v_gene: TRBV6-2/TRBV6-3
d_gene: .
j_gene: TRBJ2-1
CDR3nt: TGTGCCAGCAGGGAAGAGACCCTTCGGCGTACAGGGAATGAGCAGTTCTTC
CDR3aa: CASREETLRRTGNEQFF

abundance: .
v_gene: TRBV5-4
d_gene: TRBD2
j_gene: TRBJ2-5
CDR3nt: TGTGCCAGCAGCTCTAGGACTAGCGGGAGGAGTGAGACCCAGTACTTC
CDR3aa: CASSSRTSGRSETQYF

abundance: .
v_gene: TRBV12-3/TRBV12-4
d_gene: TRBD1
j_gene: TRBJ1-2
CDR3nt: TGTGCCAGCAGGGGGGGACAGGGGAAAAAGGGGAACTATGGCTACACCTTC
CDR3aa: CASRGGQGKKGNYGYTF

abundance: .
v_gene: TRBV3-1
d_gene: .
j_gene: TRBJ1-5
CDR3nt: TGTGCCAGCAGCCAAGAGTTAGGCAGAACCAATCAGCCCCAGCATTTT
CDR3aa: CASSQELGRTNQPQHF

abundance: .
v_gene: TRBV12-3/TRBV12-4
d_gene: TRBD1
j_gene: TRBJ1-1
CDR3nt: TGTGCCAGCAGTCCCCAACAGGGGTGGGCTGAAGCTTTCTTT
CDR3aa: CASSPQQGWAEAFF

abundance: few
v_gene: TRBV3-1
d_gene: .
j_gene: TRBJ1-5
CDR3nt: TGTGCCAGCAGCCAGGACTTCGGACAAACCGGGGGCAATCAGCCCCAGCATTTT
CDR3aa: CASSQDFGQTGGNQPQHF

abundance: .
v_gene: TRBV7-2
d_gene: TRBD1
j_gene: TRBJ2-7
CDR3nt: TGTGCCAGCAGCTTATATTGGCAGGGGGCCTACGAGCAGTACTTC
CDR3aa: CASSLYWQGAYEQYF

abundance: .
v_gene: TRBV20-1
d_gene: .
j_gene: TRBJ2-3
CDR3nt: TGCAGGGTCGGAGCGAGTGCCACAGATACGCAGTATTTT
CDR3aa: CRVGASATDTQYF

abundance: .
v_gene: TRBV7-1
d_gene: .
j_gene: TRBJ2-5
CDR3nt: TGTGCCAGCACCCACTTGGACAGCCTCAAAAAAGAGACCCAGTACTTC
CDR3aa: CASTHLDSLKKETQYF

abundance: few
v_gene: TRBV7-2
d_gene: .
j_gene: TRBJ1-5
CDR3nt: TGTGCCAGCAGCTTACGGTCACGACAAGGTTATCAGCCCCAGCATTTT
CDR3aa: CASSLRSRQGYQPQHF

abundance: .
v_gene: TRBV11-2
d_gene: .
j_gene: TRBJ2-5
CDR3nt: TGTGCCAGCAGCTTAGATCCTGCGACCCAGTACTTC
CDR3aa: CASSLDPATQYF

abundance: .
v_gene: TRBV6-2/TRBV6-3
d_gene: .
j_gene: TRBJ2-7
CDR3nt: TGTGCCAGCAGTTACTCAAGTGGGAGTGATTACGAGCAGTACTTC
CDR3aa: CASSYSSGSDYEQYF

abundance: .
v_gene: TRBV6-2/TRBV6-3
d_gene: TRBD1
j_gene: TRBJ1-1
CDR3nt: TGTGCCAGCAGTTACCCGACAGGGTTGAACACTGAAGCTTTCTTT
CDR3aa: CASSYPTGLNTEAFF

abundance: .
v_gene: TRBV25-1
d_gene: .
j_gene: TRBJ1-5
CDR3nt: TGTGCCAGCAGTGAAGCAGACGTTGGGGATCAGCCCCAGCATTTT
CDR3aa: CASSEADVGDQPQHF

abundance: few
v_gene: TRBV12-5
d_gene: TRBD1
j_gene: TRBJ1-5
CDR3nt: TGTGCTAGTGCCCTGGACAGGGGAGGCAATCAGCCCCAGCATTTT
CDR3aa: CASALDRGGNQPQHF

abundance: many
v_gene: TRBV18
d_gene: TRBD1
j_gene: TRBJ2-3
CDR3nt: TGTGCCAGCTCCCGACAGGGGAGCACAGATACGCAGTATTTT
CDR3aa: CASSRQGSTDTQYF

abundance: .
v_gene: TRBV12-3/TRBV12-4
d_gene: .
j_gene: TRBJ2-5
CDR3nt: TGTGCCAGCACCTCACTTCTACAAGAGACCCAGTACTTC
CDR3aa: CASTSLLQETQYF

abundance: .
v_gene: TRBV29-1
d_gene: .
j_gene: TRBJ2-1
CDR3nt: TGCAGCGTTGATGGGGCAGGGGAGACCTACAATGAGCAGTTCTTC
CDR3aa: CSVDGAGETYNEQFF

abundance: many
v_gene: TRBV7-2
d_gene: TRBD1
j_gene: TRBJ1-1
CDR3nt: TGTGCCAGCAGCCTAACAAACAGGGGGCCTGAAGCTTTCTTT
CDR3aa: CASSLTNRGPEAFF

abundance: few
v_gene: TRBV7-2
d_gene: TRBD1
j_gene: TRBJ2-2
CDR3nt: TGTGCCAGCAGCGTCCCGGGACAGGGGGGCACCGGGGAGCTGTTTTTT
CDR3aa: CASSVPGQGGTGELFF

abundance: few
v_gene: TRBV25-1
d_gene: .
j_gene: TRBJ1-2
CDR3nt: TGTGCCAGCAGGGCAGGGTCCGGTGGCTACACCTTC
CDR3aa: CASRAGSGGYTF

abundance: few
v_gene: TRBV6-6
d_gene: .
j_gene: TRBJ2-2
CDR3nt: TGTGCCAGCAGATCGGGACAGAACACCGGGGAGCTGTTTTTT
CDR3aa: CASRSGQNTGELFF

abundance: .
v_gene: TRBV29-1
d_gene: TRBD2
j_gene: TRBJ2-1
CDR3nt: TGCAGCGTTGAATTCCTAGCGGGACCCATGGGCAATGAGCAGTTCTTC
CDR3aa: CSVEFLAGPMGNEQFF

abundance: few
v_gene: TRBV12-3/TRBV12-4
d_gene: .
j_gene: TRBJ1-2
CDR3nt: TGTGCCAGCAGTCCTCTAGGGACAACAAACTATGGCTACACCTTC
CDR3aa: CASSPLGTTNYGYTF

abundance: .
v_gene: TRBV2
d_gene: .
j_gene: TRBJ2-1
CDR3nt: TGTGCCAGCAGTGCTTTGGATGAGCAGTTCTTC
CDR3aa: CASSALDEQFF

abundance: few
v_gene: TRBV5-6
d_gene: .
j_gene: TRBJ2-2
CDR3nt: TGTGCCAGCAGTTACGGGGCGAACACCGGGGAGCTGTTTTTT
CDR3aa: CASSYGANTGELFF

abundance: many
v_gene: TRBV7-2
d_gene: TRBD1
j_gene: TRBJ1-2
CDR3nt: TGTGCCAGCAGCCGCCCGGACAGGGACTATGGCTACACCTTC
CDR3aa: CASSRPDRDYGYTF

abundance: .
v_gene: TRBV7-2
d_gene: TRBD2
j_gene: TRBJ2-2
CDR3nt: TGTGCCAGCAGCTTGGGGACTAGCGGTCCCGGGGAGCTGTTTTTT
CDR3aa: CASSLGTSGPGELFF

abundance: .
v_gene: TRBV6-5
d_gene: .
j_gene: TRBJ1-2
CDR3nt: TGTGCCACCGTCACGGGAGACTATGGCTACACCTTC
CDR3aa: CATVTGDYGYTF

abundance: few
v_gene: TRBV7-9
d_gene: .
j_gene: TRBJ1-1
CDR3nt: TGTGCCAGCACTTTAGGGGATGAAGCTTTCTTT
CDR3aa: CASTLGDEAFF

abundance: .
v_gene: TRBV5-1
d_gene: .
j_gene: TRBJ1-2
CDR3nt: TGCGCCAGCAGCCCGGACGGGGGGCTAGGCTACACCTTC
CDR3aa: CASSPDGGLGYTF

abundance: .
v_gene: TRBV29-1
d_gene: TRBD2
j_gene: TRBJ2-1
CDR3nt: TGCAGCGTTGAAGTGATGGAGTCCGGGACTAGCGGGGGTAAGCAGTTCTTC
CDR3aa: CSVEVMESGTSGGKQFF

abundance: few
v_gene: TRBV28
d_gene: .
j_gene: TRBJ2-5
CDR3nt: TGTGCCAGCAGCAAAGGGACGGTTATCCAAGAGACCCAGTACTTC
CDR3aa: CASSKGTVIQETQYF

abundance: few
v_gene: TRBV12-3/TRBV12-4
d_gene: .
j_gene: TRBJ2-7
CDR3nt: TGTGCCAGCACAAATCGACCCACCTACGAGCAGTACTTC
CDR3aa: CASTNRPTYEQYF

abundance: many
v_gene: TRBV7-8
d_gene: .
j_gene: TRBJ2-1
CDR3nt: TGTGCCAGCAGCTCCCCCGTGGGGCTAGGCCCCGGGAGCTCCTACAATGAGCAGTTCTTC
CDR3aa: CASSSPVGLGPGSSYNEQFF

abundance: .
v_gene: TRBV20-1
d_gene: .
j_gene: TRBJ1-1
CDR3nt: TGCAGTGCTCGCTGGACGGAGAACACTGAAGCTTTCTTT
CDR3aa: CSARWTENTEAFF

abundance: .
v_gene: TRBV20-1
d_gene: TRBD1
j_gene: TRBJ2-1
CDR3nt: TGCAGTGCTCCCCCATGGGGACAGCACTCCTACAATGAGCAGTTCTTC
CDR3aa: CSAPPWGQHSYNEQFF

abundance: .
v_gene: TRBV6-2/TRBV6-3
d_gene: .
j_gene: TRBJ2-7
CDR3nt: TGTGCCAGCAGTTATCACCAAGAGCAGTACTTC
CDR3aa: CASSYHQEQYF

abundance: few
v_gene: TRBV24-1
d_gene: TRBD2
j_gene: TRBJ2-1
CDR3nt: TGTGCCACCAGTGAATTGGCTAGCGGGAGGGTTAGCTCCTACAATGAGCAGTTCTTC
CDR3aa: CATSELASGRVSSYNEQFF

abundance: few
v_gene: TRBV7-9
d_gene: TRBD1
j_gene: TRBJ1-2
CDR3nt: TGTGCCAGCAGCCCCCCGACAGGGATGAGCTATGGCTACACCTTC
CDR3aa: CASSPPTGMSYGYTF

abundance: few
v_gene: TRBV11-3
d_gene: TRBD1
j_gene: TRBJ2-3
CDR3nt: TGTGCCAGCAGCTTAGGGTTCAGGGGGAGCGGCACAGATACGCAGTATTTT
CDR3aa: CASSLGFRGSGTDTQYF

abundance: .
v_gene: TRBV6-2/TRBV6-3
d_gene: .
j_gene: TRBJ1-5
CDR3nt: TGTGCCAGCAGCTACGGGCAGGGTTTGGATCAGCCCCAGCATTTT
CDR3aa: CASSYGQGLDQPQHF

abundance: many
v_gene: TRBV7-9
d_gene: .
j_gene: TRBJ2-2
CDR3nt: TGTGCCAGCACCGACCGTAACACCGGGGAGCTGTTTTTT
CDR3aa: CASTDRNTGELFF

abundance: few
v_gene: TRBV4-2
d_gene: TRBD2
j_gene: TRBJ2-3
CDR3nt: TGTGCCAGCAGCCAAGAAGCGGGGGCGGGCACAGATACGCAGTATTTT
CDR3aa: CASSQEAGAGTDTQYF

abundance: few
v_gene: TRBV6-2/TRBV6-3
d_gene: .
j_gene: TRBJ1-5
CDR3nt: TGTGCCAGCCGCTCCGGCCCCGAGGGCAATCAGCCCCAGCATTTT
CDR3aa: CASRSGPEGNQPQHF

abundance: many
v_gene: TRBV7-2
d_gene: TRBD2
j_gene: TRBJ2-1
CDR3nt: TGTGCCAGCAGCTTTAGCGGGAAACACTACAATGAGCAGTTCTTC
CDR3aa: CASSFSGKHYNEQFF

abundance: .
v_gene: TRBV20-1
d_gene: .
j_gene: TRBJ2-7
CDR3nt: TGCAGTGCTACCCTAGCGAACTCCTACGAGCAGTACTTC
CDR3aa: CSATLANSYEQYF